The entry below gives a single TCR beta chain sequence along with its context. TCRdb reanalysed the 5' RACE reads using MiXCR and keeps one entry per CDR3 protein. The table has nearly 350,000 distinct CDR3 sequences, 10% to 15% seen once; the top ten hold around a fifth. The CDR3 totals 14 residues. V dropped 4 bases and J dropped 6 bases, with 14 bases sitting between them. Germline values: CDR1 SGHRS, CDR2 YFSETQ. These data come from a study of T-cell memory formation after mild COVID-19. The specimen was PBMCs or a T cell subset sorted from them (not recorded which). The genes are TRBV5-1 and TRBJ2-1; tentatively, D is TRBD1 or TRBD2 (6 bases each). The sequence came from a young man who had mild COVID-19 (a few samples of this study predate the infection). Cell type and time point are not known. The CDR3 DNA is TGCGCCAGCAGCCATAGGAGGGGGGTCAATGAGCAGTTCTTC. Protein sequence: CASSHRRGVNEQFF.